This TCR beta chain was sequenced during a study of cytomegalovirus exposure and HLA in healthy donors. Looked up from germline, CDR1 is MDHEN and CDR2 is SYDVKM. The CDR3 is 18 residues long. J lost 1 base, V lost 4 bases, and 15 bases had no gene match. Sequencing was performed with immunoSEQ multiplex PCR; in TCRdb, only in-frame clones are kept and a portion is missing. The repertoire holds tens of thousands of clones, with 88% as singletons. The genes are TRBV28 and TRBJ2-7; TRBD1 matches 8 bases. The sequence came from a woman aged 25 to 39 in good health and CMV-seronegative. The sequenced material came from PBMCs. The CDR3 spells CASSSLPDRGYRSYEQYF. The CDR3 DNA is TGTGCCAGCAGTTCACTCCCCGACAGGGGCTACCGATCCTACGAGCAGTACTTC. The full variable domain, completed using reference TRBV28 and TRBJ2-7, is DVKVTQSSRYLVKRTGEKVFLECVQDMDHENMFWYRQDPGLGLRLIYFSYDVKMKEKGDIPEGYSVSREKKERFSLILESASTNQTSMYLCASSSLPDRGYRSYEQYFGPGTRLTVT.